Below are 7 T cell receptor beta chains sequenced from a single sample in a study of cytomegalovirus exposure and HLA in healthy donors. The PCR ran on 60 Vbeta and 13 Jbeta primers. Some clones are missing from TCRdb's copy, which holds only in-frame ones; the method was immunoSEQ multiplex PCR. The sample shows approximately 140,000 clones, around 78% of them seen only once. Input material: PBMCs. The source of these receptors is a woman aged 40 to 50 in good health and CMV-seropositive.

This clone was seen only once. The chain recombines TRBV4-1 with TRBJ1-1; a weak D match, TRBD1 (6 bases). The germline V gene has CDR1 MGHRA and CDR2 YSYEKL. Trimming cost V 6 bases and J 3 bases, with 17 bases left between them. The CDR3 totals 15 residues. CDR3 amino acids: CASSLRTGMDTEAFF. In DNA, the CDR3 is TGCGCCAGCAGTCTCCGAACAGGGATGGACACTGAAGCTTTCTTT.

The count of this clone is one. The V call is TRBV5-4, the J call TRBJ2-7, with D uncertain. Trimming left V 5 bases short and J 3 bases short, with 12 bases between. CDR3 length: 13 residues. From germline, CDR1 is SGHNT and CDR2 YYREEE (reference sequence). CDR3 in DNA: TGTGCCAGCAGGCATGACATTTTCTACGAGCAGTACTTC. It is translated as CASRHDIFYEQYF.

V and J are TRBV7-8 and TRBJ2-4; TRBD2 aligns across 8 bases. The germline gives CDR1 SGHVS, CDR2 FQNEAQ. The J segment lost 0 bases and the V segment lost 4 bases, leaving 5 bases of the junction unmatched. This CDR3 comprises 16 residues. CDR3 in DNA: TGTGCCAGCAGCTCACTAGCGGTCATAGCCAAAAACATTCAGTACTTC. Protein: CASSSLAVIAKNIQYF.

The V call is TRBV5-6, the J call TRBJ1-6; no firm D call. Germline-derived CDR1 and CDR2 are SGHDT and YYEEEE. V was trimmed by 4 bases and J by 7 bases, leaving 15 bases between them. The CDR3 spans 15 residues. The CDR3 bases are TGTGCCAGCAGCCCCCCGGGGAGTCTGAATTCACCCCTCCACTTT. This sequence encodes CASSPPGSLNSPLHF.

This rearrangement joins TRBV7-9 to TRBJ2-1, with D unresolved. This CDR3 spans 12 amino acids. Germline V CDR1 and CDR2: SEHNR, FQNEAQ (reference sequence). Trimming shortened V by 5 bases and J by 4 bases, and 6 bases separated the two germline ends. CDR3 amino acids: CASSLLYNEQFF. For the CDR3, the DNA is TGTGCCAGCAGCCTCCTTTACAATGAGCAGTTCTTC.

The chain combines TRBV6-4 with TRBJ2-7; the match to TRBD2 covers 10 bases. The CDR3 totals 15 residues. Germline values: CDR1 MRHNA, CDR2 SNTAGT. V shed 3 bases, J shed 3 bases, and the junction held 5 bases outside the gene matches. The DNA for the CDR3 is TGTGCCAGCAGTGAGGGGCTAGCGGGAGTCTACGAGCAGTACTTC. Its protein product is CASSEGLAGVYEQYF.

This chain links TRBV5-1 with TRBJ2-5; 9 positions match TRBD1. This CDR3 region has 15 residues. Germline V gene lookup returns CDR1 SGHRS and CDR2 YFSETQ. Trimming cost V 4 bases and J 4 bases; bases outside gene matches: 8. The CDR3 spells CASSPSGTGIETQYF. CDR3 DNA sequence: TGCGCCAGCAGCCCCTCCGGGACAGGGATAGAGACCCAGTACTTC.